Following are 10 T cell receptor beta chains from one sample sequenced in a study of cytomegalovirus exposure and HLA in healthy donors (dated by TCRdb to the late 2010s). Library preparation employed the immunoSEQ multiplex PCR assay. For the multiplex PCR, a mixture combining 60 forward primers for TCR Vbeta segments and 13 reverse primers for TCR Jbeta segments was used. This immuneACCESS table, as held by TCRdb, lists in-frame sequences with V and J called but not all clones. Of the missing ones, under half trace to an unresolved V gene in checked studies; the others have no known cause. Present in this sample are around 190,000 clones, roughly 79% of which were seen just once. Clones ranked in the top ten supply 1.6% of the sample. The sample consisted of PBMCs. The receptors shown here come from a woman between 18 and 29 years old in good health and CMV-seronegative.

This clone was recorded only once. The CDR3 reads CASSAGTGGVTQPQHF. DNA for the CDR3: TGCGCCAGCAGCGCCGGGACAGGGGGCGTCACTCAGCCCCAGCATTTT. The chain joins TRBV10-2 to TRBJ1-5; TRBD1 agrees at 12 bases. The J segment lost 6 bases and the V segment lost 6 bases, leaving 9 bases of the junction unmatched. The CDR3 loop spans 16 amino acids. Per germline, CDR1 WSHSY and CDR2 SAAADI.

The chain joins TRBV28 to TRBJ1-2; 7 bases match TRBD1. Trimming removed 5 bases from V and 8 bases from J; junction bases left unmatched: 11. Per the germline V gene, CDR1 is MDHEN and CDR2 is SYDVKM. The CDR3 runs 14 residues. CDR3 sequence: CASSDNRGFDGYTF. Here the CDR3 DNA reads TGTGCCAGCAGTGATAACAGGGGCTTTGACGGCTACACCTTC.

This clone was observed a handful of times. The J gene is TRBJ2-5, the V gene TRBV7-6; 8 bases are shared with TRBD1. CDR1 and CDR2 from the germline V gene are SGHVS and FNYEAQ. The CDR3 is made up of 20 amino acids. V was pared by 2 bases and J by 2 bases, with 19 bases of the junction left unmatched. The CDR3 coding sequence is TGTGCCAGCAGCTTACTGGGTTCGATCCCGGGACAGGTTCGACAAGAGACCCAGTACTTC. Translation gives CASSLLGSIPGQVRQETQYF.

This chain connects TRBV29-1 to TRBJ2-7; TRBD1 is a possible D gene (6 bases). V was clipped by 4 bases and J by 3 bases, with 22 bases between them. CDR1 is SQVTM, CDR2 ANQGSEA, per germline. The CDR3 has 16 residues. CDR3: CSVVPRTAPHYYEQYF. The CDR3 coding sequence is TGCAGCGTTGTCCCCCGGACAGCTCCCCACTACTACGAGCAGTACTTC.

The genes are TRBV6-5 and TRBJ2-5; D perhaps matches TRBD1 (5 bases). The tail of the sequence fits TRBJ2-7 better, so the J call may be wrong. The CDR3 loop spans 12 amino acids. Germline lookup yields CDR1 MNHEY and CDR2 SVGAGI. The CDR3 sequence: CASRDISYEQYF. CDR3 DNA: TGTGCCAGCAGGGACATCTCCTACGAGCAGTACTTC.

This chain connects TRBV9 to TRBJ1-2; D gene unclear. Trimming pared 0 bases from V and 8 bases from J, leaving 14 bases between. This CDR3 region has 14 residues. Germline assignment: CDR1 SGDLS and CDR2 YYNGEE. The CDR3 is CASSVGAAESGYTF. For the CDR3, the DNA is TGTGCCAGCAGCGTAGGCGCGGCGGAGTCCGGCTACACCTTC.

The gene calls are TRBV6-5 and TRBJ2-3, with 7 bases lining up with TRBD1. Germline CDR1 reads MNHEY; CDR2 reads SVGAGI. CDR3 length: 15 residues. Germline trimming cut 5 bases from V and 2 bases from J; bases unmatched to any gene: 7. The CDR3 coding sequence is TGTGCCAGCAGTCCTGGACAGGTAGTCACAGATACGCAGTATTTT. It translates to CASSPGQVVTDTQYF.

This clone appeared a few times. This chain uses TRBV30 with TRBJ2-3; TRBD1 aligns across 10 bases. Germline V gene lookup returns CDR1 GTSNPN and CDR2 SVGIG (reference sequence). V dropped 0 bases and J dropped 5; count of bases not matched to a gene: 5. The CDR3 is 15 residues long. The CDR3 sequence: CAWSVGQGVLDTQYF. CDR3 bases: TGTGCCTGGAGTGTAGGACAGGGGGTCTTAGATACGCAGTATTTT. Full variable domain (missing parts from reference TRBV30 and TRBJ2-3): SQTIHQWPATLVQPVGSPLSLECTVEGTSNPNLYWYRQAAGRGLQLLFYSVGIGQISSEVPQNLSASRPQDRQFILSSKKLLLSDSGFYLCAWSVGQGVLDTQYFGPGTRLTVL.

This clone was seen once. V is TRBV5-6 and J is TRBJ2-5; the D is unclear. Germline lookup yields CDR1 SGHDT and CDR2 YYEEEE. The V end was cut by 2 bases, the J end by 4 bases, with 21 bases between. The CDR3 is 17 residues long. For the CDR3, the DNA is TGTGCCAGCAGCTTTTTTGCAGCGACCAGTCGTCGAGAGACCCAGTACTTC. This gives the protein CASSFFAATSRRETQYF.

The table lists this clone with a count of one. This chain uses TRBV7-9 with TRBJ2-5; a weak D match, TRBD2 (5 bases). From germline, CDR1 is SEHNR and CDR2 FQNEAQ (reference sequence). The CDR3 contains 17 residues. The V and J ends lost 5 bases and 1 base respectively, with 20 bases between them. The CDR3 coding sequence is TGTGCCAGCAGCCCTACCGGGGTGCCAGGCGGCCAAGAGACCCAGTACTTC. Translation: CASSPTGVPGGQETQYF.